This TCR beta chain was captured in a study of monozygotic twins with inflammatory bowel disease. Points from the study as a whole: Reduced clonotype sharing with other individuals was observed in IBD patients relative to healthy twins, especially with disease activity. It was in IBD patients that TCRbeta diversity (inverse Simpson) was lower than in healthy co-twins.

Via template switching, UMIs carrying a 6-nucleotide sample barcode were introduced. Using the 5' RACE reads, TCRdb records one entry per CDR3 protein without DNA. The sample totals some 440,000 distinct CDR3 sequences. About this clonotype itself: Its specificity is unknown.

CDR1 and CDR2 (germline): KGHSH, LQKENI. This CDR3 is built from 13 residues. The source of this sequence is a human donor with ulcerative colitis or Crohn's disease, or a healthy co-twin of an affected twin (not recorded which). V and J are TRBV18 and TRBJ2-5; TCRdb gives TRBD1 as the D gene, but with no DNA this cannot be confirmed. Sample: blood. The CDR3 reads CASSPGTPETQYF.